This TCR beta chain emerged from a study of T cells in Graves' hyperthyroidism and ophthalmopathy. Researchers took RNA transcripts and amplified the TCR beta CDR3 regions from them. The primer set for the first-round RT-PCR of the TCR CDR3 was HTBI. TCRdb independently ran MiXCR on the multiplex PCR reads; one entry per CDR3 protein. The sample lists under 400,000 distinct CDR3 sequences; roughly an eighth were seen once. The V end lost 3 bases, the J end lost 4 bases, and 12 bases lay between the germline ends. The CDR3 runs 14 residues. Germline values: CDR1 MNHEY, CDR2 SMNVEV (reference sequence). This clonotype was observed at least ten times. Orbital computed tomography and thyroid ultrasound, together with serum TRAb and thyroxine and clinical symptoms, were used for diagnoses.

The clonotype comes from a woman between 18 and 29 years old with Graves' hyperthyroidism. Sequenced input: blood. The genes are TRBV27 and TRBJ1-1; D possibly corresponds to TRBD1 (5 bases). The CDR3 loop is CASSLRGVGTEAFF. In nucleotides, the CDR3 is TGTGCCAGCAGTTTGAGGGGTGTAGGCACTGAAGCTTTCTTT.